Listed below are T cell receptor beta chains from one sample, sequenced in a study of shared clonotypes between healthy human individuals. Some clones are missing from TCRdb's copy, which holds only in-frame ones; the method was immunoSEQ multiplex PCR. The profile shows around 560,000 clones, 95% of them singletons. Sequencing used naive CD8+ T cells sorted from blood. The receptors shown here come from a woman aged 25-40 years in good health. Both conserved end residues are trimmed from each CDR3. Where a row states a size, it is once, few, many or the class of an expanded clone; other rows omit it.

NA	TRBJ1-1	TRBV10-3	AISESRQGIREDTEAF
NA	TRBJ1-2	TRBV4-1	ASSQRWGAVYGYT
NA	TRBJ2-7	TRBV4-1	ASSQDRTSAYEQY
NA	TRBJ2-2	TRBV27	ASSLFSRGAGELF
NA	TRBJ2-7	TRBV19	ASSTSSGTLYEQY
NA	TRBJ1-2	TRBV28	ASSSQGIPARYYGYT
NA	TRBJ2-1	TRBV27	ASGRGGGFEQF
NA	TRBJ2-7	TRBV7-9	ASRGGRLDEQY
NA	TRBJ1-1	TRBV30	AWTRNTEAF
NA	TRBJ2-7	TRBV5-5	ASSLGMLTYEQY
NA	TRBJ2-1	TRBV7-9	ASSATGYNEQF
NA	TRBJ2-3	TRBV27	ASFLGPGGTDTQY
NA	TRBJ2-7	TRBV11-2	ASSSPDRGEFYEQY
NA	TRBJ2-3	TRBV2	ASSEEIDTDTQY
once	TRBJ1-1	TRBV21-1	ASSSCTGAF
once	TRBJ1-1	TRBV27	ASSGGNTEAF
NA	TRBJ2-2	TRBV4-1	ASSPGRGTGELF
NA	TRBJ2-7	TRBV19	ASSIGLAAYEQY
NA	TRBJ1-5	TRBV11-2	ASRGGGGNQPQH
NA	TRBJ2-2	TRBV6-5	ASSYRGYGTGELF
NA	TRBJ1-2	TRBV27	ASSPREQFYGYT
NA	TRBJ2-3	TRBV4-1	ASSQKAGEADTQY
NA	TRBJ2-7	TRBV6-4	ASWREGPSYEQY
NA	TRBJ2-1	TRBV5-1	ASSPRLAGGSHNEQF
NA	TRBJ1-5	TRBV28	ANLLGTAPSPNQPQH
once	TRBJ2-7	TRBV11-3	ASSTGSHEQY
NA	TRBJ1-5	TRBV10-3	AISEGWGNQPQH
NA	TRBJ1-1	TRBV28	ASSPPALGRKMNTEAF
NA	TRBJ1-1	TRBV7-8	ASSFLAGPTEAF
NA	TRBJ1-2	TRBV27	ASSNYAGISDGYGYT
NA	TRBJ1-5	TRBV27	ATALQVTNQPQH
NA	TRBJ2-1	TRBV7-3	ASSSIGLNEQF
NA	TRBJ2-3	TRBV13	ASSPGLAEGNTDTQY
NA	NA	TRBV7-9	ASRTGTDYEQY
NA	TRBJ2-4	TRBV13	ASSFSGPKNIQY
NA	TRBJ2-1	TRBV28	ASSFVREDNEQF
once	TRBJ2-1	TRBV5-4	ASNPDQINEQF
NA	TRBJ2-1	TRBV7-2	ASSLKETSGKYNEQF
once	TRBJ2-2	TRBV27	ASSLIGAGELF
NA	TRBJ1-6	TRBV19	ASSTFQGLHSPLH
NA	TRBJ2-7	TRBV19	ASSIGRTGLDEQY
NA	TRBJ2-3	TRBV4-1	ASSQDRATSTDTQY
NA	TRBJ2-1	TRBV28	ASDGDEQF
NA	TRBJ2-7	TRBV11-2	ASSLDPPSYEQY
NA	TRBJ1-1	TRBV6-5	ASSHGQVNTEAF
NA	TRBJ1-5	TRBV10-1	ASSDGSANQPQH
NA	TRBJ1-1	TRBV25-1	VSRGLRNTEAF